The following is a TCR beta chain sequence with its context. Per the germline V gene, CDR1 is DFQATT and CDR2 is SNEGSKA (reference sequence). The CDR3 runs 14 residues. Trimming removed 3 bases from V and 1 base from J, with 10 bases in between. The data belong to a study of T cell responses to AZD1222 COVID-19 vaccine. Assay: immunoSEQ multiplex PCR; the TCRdb copy retains only in-frame clones and omits some. The data show about 120,000 clones, roughly 88% seen once. The material sequenced was peripheral blood, taken on day 0 of AZD1222 vaccination. J is TRBJ1-5 and V is TRBV20-1, with D unresolved. The clonotype comes from an adult in good health. The CDR3 nucleotides read TGCAGTGCTAGTGGGGTTCCCAGCAATCAGCCCCAGCATTTT. It codes for CSASGVPSNQPQHF.